This T cell receptor beta chain is from a study of T-cell reconstitution after alpha-beta-depleted transplantation in children. Notes on the study in general: One year post-transplant, T-cell counts and diversity were largely derived from T cells produced anew. Expanded graft clones numbering several hundred reportedly gave rise to alpha-beta T cells about two months after transplant. Where some patients showed high TCRbeta diversity at day 60, it came from recipient T cells and thymic progenitors that had survived.

In regard to this clonotype: Its antigen is currently unknown.

Preparation of the TCRbeta library involved a method that used unique molecular identifiers. TCRdb passed the PCR reads through MiXCR, listing each CDR3 protein once. This table holds approximately 190,000 distinct CDR3 sequences, roughly 9.1% found once. Trimming took 1 base from V and 5 from J, leaving 11 bases between them. This CDR3 is 15 amino acids long. Germline CDR1 SGHDN, CDR2 FVKESK. The source was PBMCs, mostly from graft donor cells, collected 360 days after TCRalphabeta/CD19-depleted stem cell transplant. V and J are TRBV14 and TRBJ2-2; perhaps TRBD1 as D (5 bases). The clonotype comes from a male patient under 10 years old who had a stem cell transplant for acute myeloid leukemia, so the T cells may come from the graft donor. The DNA of the CDR3 is TGTGCCAGCAGCCAAGGCAGGGTGGCAACCGGGGAGCTGTTTTTT. Translated, it gives CASSQGRVATGELFF.